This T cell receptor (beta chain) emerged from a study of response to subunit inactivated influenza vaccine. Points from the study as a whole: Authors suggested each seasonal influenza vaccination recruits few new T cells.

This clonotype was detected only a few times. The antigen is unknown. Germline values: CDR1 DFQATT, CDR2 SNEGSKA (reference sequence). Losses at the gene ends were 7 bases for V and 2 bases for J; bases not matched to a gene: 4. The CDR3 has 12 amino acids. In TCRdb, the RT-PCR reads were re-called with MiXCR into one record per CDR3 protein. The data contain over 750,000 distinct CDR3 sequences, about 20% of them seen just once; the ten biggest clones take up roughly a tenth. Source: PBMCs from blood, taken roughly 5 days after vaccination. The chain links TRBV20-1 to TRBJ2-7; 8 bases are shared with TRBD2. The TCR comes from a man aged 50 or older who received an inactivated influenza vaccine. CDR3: CSVLAGTYEQYF. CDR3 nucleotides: TGCAGTGTCCTAGCGGGCACCTACGAGCAGTACTTC.